A single sample gave rise to the 13 T cell receptor beta chains below, sequenced in a study of early T cells in non-severe SARS-CoV-2 infection. TCRdb ran MiXCR on the 5' RACE reads and lists one entry per CDR3 protein. Of 55,000 to 80,000 distinct CDR3 sequences listed, more than 7% were seen once; the top ten hold about an eighth. Source: whole blood, taken at baseline. The receptors shown here come from an adult who was a healthcare worker with PCR-confirmed SARS-CoV-2 infection or an uninfected control (not recorded which).

This clonotype has more than one count but fewer than ten. This chain uses TRBV6-7 with TRBJ1-5, with a possible D match to TRBD1 (5 bases). TRBV6-7 belongs to the ORF category, with a function that is uncertain. The CDR3 has 17 amino acids. V lost 3 bases and J lost 0, with 15 bases in between. CDR3 nucleotide sequence: TGTGCCAGCAGTTATGTCCTCGGGGCCTATAGCAATCAGCCCCAGCATTTT. Amino acids: CASSYVLGAYSNQPQHF.

CDR3 coding DNA: TGTGCCACCAGTGTCCGGACAGGTTCAGGGAACACTGAAGCTTTCTTT. It encodes CATSVRTGSGNTEAFF. The V gene is TRBV24-1, the J gene TRBJ1-1, with 7 bases aligning to TRBD1. J was trimmed by 1 base and V by 5 bases; bases with no gene match: 9. The CDR3 is made up of 16 amino acids. Looked up from germline, CDR1 is KGHDR and CDR2 is SFDVKD.

The table lists this clonotype with many counts. The V gene is TRBV3-1, the J gene TRBJ1-2; the match to TRBD1 covers 7 bases. The J segment lost 13 bases and the V segment lost 3 bases, leaving 5 bases of the junction unmatched. Germline lookup yields CDR1 LGHDT and CDR2 YNNKEL (reference sequence). The CDR3 length is 11 residues. CDR3 region: CASSQGQLFTF. DNA of the CDR3: TGTGCCAGCAGCCAGGGACAGCTTTTCACCTTC.

Turning to this clonotype: At one boundary the junction diverges from the germline segment, which might be a read error. V gene TRBV6-1 combines with J gene TRBJ2-4; 13 bases align to TRBD2. Germline lookup yields CDR1 MNHNS and CDR2 SASEGT. The CDR3 contains 18 residues. Here the CDR3 reads CANSETSGRGHGKNIQYF. CDR3 nucleotide sequence: TGTGCCAACAGTGAAACTAGCGGGAGGGGCCATGGCAAAAACATTCAGTACTTC.

This clonotype was picked up a small number of times. One end of the junction does not line up with germline, which may come from a read error. The chain carries TRBV7-6 and TRBJ2-5, with 9 positions matching TRBD1. The CDR3 loop spans 13 amino acids. Germline V gene lookup returns CDR1 SGHVS and CDR2 FNYEAQ. This CDR3 reads CASSSRDREIQYF. The CDR3, as DNA: TGTGCCAGCAGCTCCCGGGACAGGGAGATCCAGTACTTC.

This clonotype was recorded many times. The V gene is TRBV6-1, the J gene TRBJ2-7, with D unresolved. V lost 7 bases and J lost 2, with 9 bases in between. The length of the CDR3 is 12 residues. Germline V gives CDR1 MNHNS, CDR2 SASEGT. The DNA for the CDR3 is TGTGCCAGCAACCAAGAACCCTACGAGCAGTACTTC. This codes for CASNQEPYEQYF.

A single count supports this clonotype. A much larger clone differs by one base, so this may be a read error. The chain has TRBV6-2 or TRBV6-3 and TRBJ1-2; D gene ambiguous. This CDR3 contains 13 residues. V lost 2 bases and J 9 bases, leaving 13 bases between the germline ends. Germline assignment: CDR1 MNHEY and CDR2 SVGEGT. This chain's CDR3 is CASSYGAELCYTF. The CDR3 region has the DNA TGTGCCAGCAGTTACGGTGCCGAGCTGTGCTACACCTTC.

The rearrangement joins TRBV20-1 to TRBJ2-7; D is ambiguous. This CDR3 is 12 amino acids long. V lost 5 bases, J lost 0 bases, and 8 bases lay in between. Germline V gene data show CDR1 as DFQATT and CDR2 as SNEGSKA (reference sequence). The CDR3 nucleotides read TGCAGTGCTGCAGAGATCTCCTACGAGCAGTACTTC. Translated: CSAAEISYEQYF.

The V gene is TRBV11-2, the J gene TRBJ1-3; no definite D call. CDR3 length: 15 residues. V was clipped by 5 bases and J by 0 bases, with 11 bases between them. Per germline, CDR1 SGHAT and CDR2 FQNNGV. CDR3 nucleotides: TGTGCCAGCAGCCACTACCGTAGCTCTGGAAACACCATATATTTT. Amino acid sequence: CASSHYRSSGNTIYF. The whole variable domain, filled in from reference TRBV11-2 and TRBJ1-3, reads EAGVAQSPRYKIIEKRQSVAFWCNPISGHATLYWYQQILGQGPKLLIQFQNNGVVDDSQLPKDRFSAERLKGVDSTLKIQPAKLEDSAVYLCASSHYRSSGNTIYFGEGSWLTVV.

This chain uses TRBV18 with TRBJ2-7, with D possibly TRBD2 on 6 matching bases. Germline CDR1 reads KGHSH; CDR2 reads LQKENI. V shed 2 bases and J shed 7 bases, with 12 bases lying between them. The CDR3 is 13 residues long. CDR3 coding DNA: TGTGCCAGCTCACCAACCCCCCTAGCGGAGCAGTACTTC. Amino acid sequence: CASSPTPLAEQYF.

CDR3 DNA sequence: TGTGCCAGCAGCCCCCGGCCCGGGGCAACTAATGAAAAACTGTTTTTT. As protein: CASSPRPGATNEKLFF. The genes are TRBV4-2 and TRBJ1-4, with unresolved D. V gave up 4 bases and J gave up 0 bases, with 12 bases separating them. Germline V lookup: CDR1 LGHNA, CDR2 YNFKEQ. The CDR3 is 16 amino acids.

This clonotype showed up just a few times. This chain links TRBV7-2 with TRBJ1-1; 7 bases agree with TRBD1. CDR3 length equals 18 residues. With 4 bases clipped from V and 0 bases from J, the junction kept 14 bases outside the gene matches. Germline assignment: CDR1 SGHTA and CDR2 FQGNSA. The CDR3: CASSSRTIRTGMNTEAFF. Written as DNA, the CDR3 is TGTGCCAGCAGCTCCCGGACGATTAGGACAGGAATGAACACTGAAGCTTTCTTT.

V is TRBV5-6 and J is TRBJ2-1, with D possibly TRBD1 on 5 matching bases. The CDR3 runs 13 residues. The germline V gene has CDR1 SGHDT and CDR2 YYEEEE. V lost 5 bases and J lost 6, with 12 bases in between. The CDR3 sequence is CASRGDSSNEQFF. The DNA for the CDR3 is TGTGCCAGCAGGGGCGACAGTTCCAATGAGCAGTTCTTC.